The 32 T cell receptor beta chains listed next were all sequenced from one sample in a study of blood T cell repertoires in COVID-19 (dated by TCRdb to the early 2020s). The library was obtained by the immunoSEQ multiplex PCR assay. The source is immuneACCESS, and TCRdb retained only in-frame sequences with V and J called. Part of the clones is not carried over; for the studies checked, unresolved V genes explain less than half of this, and the remainder is unexplained. In this sample the table shows over 50,000 clones, 80% to 95% of which occur a single time. Jointly, the top ten make up approximately 14% of the sample. Sequenced material: peripheral blood. The receptor source for this set is a human donor with active COVID-19. The donor label of this sample is uncertain.

The V and J genes are TRBV3-1 (or the pseudogene TRBV3-2) and TRBJ1-6; D not certain. Trimming shortened V by 4 bases and J by 14 bases, and 15 bases separated the two germline ends. Germline V CDR1 and CDR2: LGHDT, YNNKEL (reference sequence). CDR3 length: 13 residues. The chain's CDR3 is CASSRSNAAALHF. Written as DNA, the CDR3 is TGTGCCAGCAGCCGCTCGAACGCCGCGGCCCTCCACTTT.

The sample holds one count of this clone. This rearrangement joins TRBV6-2 or TRBV6-3 to TRBJ1-1; 12 nucleotides agree with TRBD1. The germline CDR1 and CDR2 sequences are MNHEY and SVGEGT. Trimming at V came to 5 bases and at J to 4 bases, leaving 17 bases not matched to a gene. The CDR3 loop spans 19 amino acids. Here the CDR3 DNA reads TGTGCCAGCAGTCCCGATCTCCCTGGGACAGGGGGCCGCGGCACTGAAGCTTTCTTT. Encoded protein: CASSPDLPGTGGRGTEAFF.

This chain uses TRBV28 with TRBJ1-2; D is undetermined. V gave up 1 base and J gave up 5 bases, with 5 bases separating them. Germline V gene lookup returns CDR1 MDHEN and CDR2 SYDVKM. The CDR3 loop spans 12 amino acids. The CDR3 region has the DNA TGTGCCAGCAGTTTATTCACATATGGCTACACCTTC. Amino acid sequence: CASSLFTYGYTF.

The chain carries TRBV30 and TRBJ1-5, with D tentatively TRBD1 (6 bases). With 0 bases removed from V and 6 bases from J, the gap between germline ends came to 12 bases. This CDR3 is 14 amino acids long. CDR1 is GTSNPN and CDR2 is SVGIG in the germline V gene (reference sequence). The CDR3 spells CAWSVRGGIQPQHF. CDR3 coding DNA: TGTGCCTGGAGTGTAAGGGGGGGGATTCAGCCCCAGCATTTT.

This clone showed up just a few times. CDR3 DNA sequence: TGTGCCGGGGCACAGAATCCCAATCAGCCCCAGCATTTT. Translated: CAGAQNPNQPQHF. The rearrangement uses TRBV2 and TRBJ1-5, with a possible D match to TRBD1 (5 bases). CDR3 size: 13 residues. Trimming removed 11 bases from V and 3 bases from J, with 14 bases in between. Looked up from germline, CDR1 is SNHLY and CDR2 is FYNNEI.

The chain employs TRBV10-3 and TRBJ2-3; the match to TRBD2 covers 9 bases. This CDR3 spans 13 amino acids. V lost 8 bases and J lost 2; bases outside the gene matches: 2. Germline assignment: CDR1 ENHRY and CDR2 SYGVKD. CDR3 DNA sequence: TGTGCCATCCTAGCGGGGATCACAGATACGCAGTATTTT. It codes for CAILAGITDTQYF.

V is TRBV7-9 and J is TRBJ2-3; weak D call: TRBD2 (6 bases). The ends were cut back, 5 bases at V and 3 bases at J, with 24 bases in the middle. Germline V gives CDR1 SEHNR, CDR2 FQNEAQ (reference sequence). The CDR3 sequence is 18 residues long. CDR3 sequence: CASSALAEARGRTDTQYF. In nucleotides, the CDR3 is TGTGCCAGCAGCGCCTTAGCGGAAGCAAGGGGTCGGACAGATACGCAGTATTTT. The full variable domain, with the rest looked up from reference TRBV7-9 and TRBJ2-3, is DTGVSQNPRHKITKRGQNVTFRCDPISEHNRLYWYRQTLGQGPEFLTYFQNEAQLEKSRLLSDRFSAERPKGSFSTLEIQRTEQGDSAMYLCASSALAEARGRTDTQYFGPGTRLTVL.

V usage is TRBV28 and J usage is TRBJ1-1; TRBD1 might be the D (5 bases). V lost 3 bases and J 6 bases, leaving 11 bases between the germline ends. This CDR3 region has 13 residues. Germline V gene lookup returns CDR1 MDHEN and CDR2 SYDVKM. The CDR3 DNA reads as TGTGCCAGCAGTTTGGAGGGGATACCTGAAGCTTTCTTT. This translates into CASSLEGIPEAFF.

This chain links TRBV3-1 (or the pseudogene TRBV3-2) with TRBJ2-4; TRBD1 aligns across 7 bases. CDR3 length: 16 residues. The J segment lost 1 base and the V segment lost 3 bases, leaving 6 bases of the junction unmatched. CDR1 is LGHDT and CDR2 is YNNKEL in the germline V gene (reference sequence). CDR3 amino acids: CASSHPKTGAKNIQYF. The CDR3 bases are TGTGCCAGCAGCCACCCTAAGACAGGGGCCAAAAACATTCAGTACTTC.

The chain couples TRBV27 to TRBJ2-7, with TRBD1 identical over 12 bases. The CDR3 covers 15 residues. The germline V gene has CDR1 MNHEY and CDR2 SMNVEV (reference sequence). Germline trimming cut 6 bases from V and 5 bases from J; bases unmatched to any gene: 8. Here the CDR3 reads CASRQPGQGADEQYF. The CDR3 coding sequence is TGTGCCAGCAGACAACCGGGACAGGGGGCCGACGAGCAGTACTTC.

V and J are TRBV24-1 and TRBJ2-3, with TRBD2 matching 12 bases. There are 17 residues in the CDR3. Germline CDR1 is KGHDR and CDR2 is SFDVKD. V lost 4 bases and J lost 3; bases outside the gene matches: 7. The CDR3 nucleotides are TGTGCCACCAGTGACGGGGGACTAGCGGGTCGTACAGATACGCAGTATTTT. It is translated as CATSDGGLAGRTDTQYF.

This chain connects TRBV28 to TRBJ2-1, with 9 positions matching TRBD2. J gave up 4 bases and V 4 bases, and 5 bases lay outside the gene matches. The germline gives CDR1 MDHEN, CDR2 SYDVKM. The CDR3 length is 15 residues. CDR3: CASSSWTSEYNEQFF. The CDR3 DNA follows: TGTGCCAGCAGTTCTTGGACTAGCGAGTACAATGAGCAGTTCTTC.

This clone appeared a few times. CDR3 amino acids: CASSYSREGYEQYV. In DNA, the CDR3 is TGTGCCAGCAGTTACTCGCGAGAGGGCTACGAGCAGTACGTC. The chain is built from TRBV6-5 and TRBJ2-7, with D perhaps TRBD2 (5 bases). This CDR3 comprises 14 residues. V dropped 0 bases and J dropped 3 bases, with 9 bases sitting between them. CDR1 and CDR2 (germline): MNHEY, SVGAGI.

This chain connects TRBV28 to TRBJ1-5; no firm D call. V lost 7 bases and J lost 8, with 18 bases in between. The CDR3 loop spans 14 amino acids. Germline assignment: CDR1 MDHEN and CDR2 SYDVKM. CDR3 in DNA: TGTGCCAGCACCCTGGAGACGGTTAATGAGCCCCAGCATTTT. Amino acids: CASTLETVNEPQHF. The full variable domain, its missing parts supplied by reference TRBV28 and TRBJ1-5, is DVKVTQSSRYLVKRTGEKVFLECVQDMDHENMFWYRQDPGLGLRLIYFSYDVKMKEKGDIPEGYSVSREKKERFSLILESASTNQTSMYLCASTLETVNEPQHFGDGTRLSIL.

V is TRBV3-1 (or the pseudogene TRBV3-2) and J is TRBJ2-5; TRBD2 is a possible D gene (6 bases). V was shortened by 1 base and J by 8 bases, with 20 bases between the two germline ends. Germline V CDR1 and CDR2: LGHDT, YNNKEL (reference sequence). The CDR3 consists of 16 residues. CDR3 sequence (DNA): TGTGCCAGCAGCCAAGCGGGGCGGGGAGGCTCCGTCACCCAGTACTTC. This sequence encodes CASSQAGRGGSVTQYF.

Here the CDR3 DNA reads TGCGCCAGCAGCCCCGGAGCGGGAGTGGTAGATACGCAGTATTTT. Its translation is CASSPGAGVVDTQYF. The chain is built from TRBV5-1 and TRBJ2-3, with 8 nucleotides matching TRBD2. This CDR3 contains 15 residues. Per the germline V gene, CDR1 is SGHRS and CDR2 is YFSETQ. The V segment lost 4 bases and the J segment 5 bases; nucleotides outside the gene matches: 9.

The chain carries TRBV5-1 and TRBJ1-5, with no clear D. Germline V gene data show CDR1 as SGHRS and CDR2 as YFSETQ. This CDR3 has 14 amino acids. Between the trimmed V and J ends, which lost 3 bases and 3 bases, there was a span of 10 bases. The CDR3 spells CASSSTGSNQPQHF. The CDR3, as DNA: TGCGCCAGCAGCTCGACGGGGTCCAATCAGCCCCAGCATTTT.

The rearrangement joins TRBV6-5 to TRBJ2-2; TRBD1 matches at 9 bases. The V gene's germline CDR1 is MNHEY and CDR2 SVGAGI. J gave up 5 bases and V 8 bases, and 3 bases lay outside the gene matches. The CDR3 spans 13 residues. For the CDR3, the DNA is TGTGCCAGCCGGGACAGGGCGACCGGGGAGCTGTTTTTT. Translated: CASRDRATGELFF.

Here the CDR3 DNA reads TGTGCCAGCAGCCAAGAGGTTTTCGGGAGAAGGGAAAAACTGTTTTTT. Protein: CASSQEVFGRREKLFF. The V call is TRBV11-2, the J call TRBJ1-4; D remains unclear. V lost 5 bases, J lost 8 bases, and 21 bases lay in between. The CDR3 sequence is 16 residues long. CDR1 and CDR2 from the germline V gene are SGHAT and FQNNGV.

The V gene is TRBV4-3, the J gene TRBJ1-6, with 8 positions matching TRBD1. This CDR3 comprises 15 residues. The V and J ends lost 0 bases and 9 bases, in that order; junction bases with no gene match: 4. Germline V lookup: CDR1 LGHNA, CDR2 YSLEER. The CDR3 coding sequence is TGCGCCAGCAGCCAAGAAGGACAGGGAGGTTCACCCCTCCACTTT. Translated: CASSQEGQGGSPLHF.

The chain uses TRBV9 and TRBJ1-1, with D possibly matching TRBD1 (5 bases). V was trimmed by 5 bases and J by 1 base, leaving 9 bases between them. CDR3 length equals 13 residues. Germline V lookup: CDR1 SGDLS, CDR2 YYNGEE. This chain's CDR3 is CASRATANTEAFF. The CDR3 coding sequence is TGTGCCAGCAGGGCGACAGCGAACACTGAAGCTTTCTTT.

V and J are TRBV19 and TRBJ2-2; weak D call: TRBD2 (5 bases). From germline, CDR1 is LNHDA and CDR2 SQIVND (reference sequence). The CDR3 runs 15 residues. V was pared by 8 bases and J by 0 bases, with 13 bases between. The DNA for the CDR3 is TGTGCCAGTGCCCGTCGCGGGCCGAACACCGGGGAGCTGTTTTTT. This encodes CASARRGPNTGELFF.

This chain uses TRBV28 with TRBJ1-2; possibly TRBD1 for D (5 bases). Germline V gene lookup returns CDR1 MDHEN and CDR2 SYDVKM. V was shortened by 2 bases and J by 7 bases, with 11 bases between the two germline ends. The CDR3 spans 13 residues. The CDR3: CASSLAEGRGYTF. The DNA of the CDR3 is TGTGCCAGCAGTTTAGCGGAGGGACGTGGCTACACCTTC.

CDR3 residues: CASRQGSYGYTF. The CDR3 DNA sequence: TGTGCCAGCAGACAGGGGAGCTATGGCTACACCTTC. The genes are TRBV28 and TRBJ1-2; TRBD1 matches at 7 bases. The junction had 2 bases not matched to a gene; V was cut back by 6 bases and J by 4 bases. Germline V gene lookup returns CDR1 MDHEN and CDR2 SYDVKM. The CDR3 extends over 12 amino acids.

Here the CDR3 DNA reads TGCAGCGTGGTGGGACAGGGTGACGAGCAGTACGTC. Its protein product is CSVVGQGDEQYV. The chain links TRBV29-1 to TRBJ2-7; 9 bases agree with TRBD1. The J segment lost 5 bases and the V segment lost 6 bases, leaving 5 bases of the junction unmatched. This CDR3 has 12 amino acids. Germline lookup yields CDR1 SQVTM and CDR2 ANQGSEA.

The rearrangement uses TRBV13 and TRBJ1-1; 7 bases line up with TRBD1. The CDR3 is 16 amino acids. After removal of 5 bases from V and 1 base from J, the junction contained 10 bases not matched to a gene. The V gene's germline CDR1 is PRHDT and CDR2 FYEKMQ (reference sequence). CDR3 region: CASSPKGGQPNTEAFF. Written as DNA, the CDR3 is TGTGCCAGCAGCCCTAAGGGGGGACAGCCGAACACTGAAGCTTTCTTT.

V and J are TRBV28 and TRBJ1-4; tentatively, D is TRBD1 (5 bases). The CDR3 spans 15 residues. The germline V and J ends were trimmed by 8 bases and 8 bases, with 21 bases remaining between them. CDR1 is MDHEN, CDR2 SYDVKM, per germline. The CDR3 DNA reads as TGTGCCAGCGGACGTCCGGGGGAGGGGCGGGAAAAACTGTTTTTT. Translated: CASGRPGEGREKLFF.

This chain connects TRBV18 to TRBJ1-1, with unresolved D. Germline values: CDR1 KGHSH, CDR2 LQKENI. CDR3 length equals 13 residues. V lost 3 bases, J lost 0 bases, and 5 bases lay in between. CDR3 residues: CASSPTLNTEAFF. CDR3 DNA: TGTGCCAGCTCACCGACTCTGAACACTGAAGCTTTCTTT.

The chain combines TRBV5-1 with TRBJ2-7, with D unresolved. The CDR3 is 16 amino acids. Per the germline V gene, CDR1 is SGHRS and CDR2 is YFSETQ. Trimming left V 0 bases short and J 2 bases short, with 15 bases between. DNA for the CDR3: TGCGCCAGCAGCTTGGGCTCCTCCCGCCCAGCCTACGAGCAGTACTTC. This codes for CASSLGSSRPAYEQYF.

This chain connects TRBV29-1 to TRBJ2-7; 12 nucleotides match TRBD2. J lost 4 bases, V lost 7 bases, and 5 bases had no gene match. CDR1 and CDR2 (germline): SQVTM, ANQGSEA. The CDR3 totals 13 residues. The CDR3 is CSALTSGSYEQYF. CDR3 coding DNA: TGCAGCGCTCTGACTAGCGGGAGTTACGAGCAGTACTTC.

The rearrangement joins TRBV12-3 or TRBV12-4 to TRBJ2-5; unclear D gene. The CDR3 covers 13 residues. Trimming pared 7 bases from V and 2 bases from J, leaving 11 bases between. CDR3 in amino acids: CASTPTRQETQYF. CDR3 nucleotides: TGTGCCAGCACCCCGACACGACAAGAGACCCAGTACTTC.

CDR3 in amino acids: CASRRGTGGYGYTF. CDR3 in DNA: TGTGCCAGCAGACGGGGGACAGGGGGCTATGGCTACACCTTC. The chain recombines TRBV5-8 with TRBJ1-2, with TRBD1 matching over 11 bases. The length of the CDR3 is 14 residues. After removal of 5 bases from V and 4 bases from J, the junction contained 4 bases not matched to a gene. The germline V gene encodes CDR1 SGHTS and CDR2 YDEGEE.